The 12 T cell receptor beta chains below come from one sample, sequenced in a study of Graves' ophthalmopathy and Graves' hyperthyroidism. The TCR beta CDR3 regions underwent amplification from RNA transcripts. The workflow started with a first-round RT-PCR run with HTBI primers and then moved on to a second-round multiplex PCR. TCRdb re-derived calls from the multiplex PCR reads in MiXCR, one entry per CDR3 protein. The sample consists of hundreds of thousands of distinct CDR3 sequences, roughly 20% of them appearing once. Sequencing was carried out using peripheral blood. Receptors originate from a young woman with stable Graves' hyperthyroidism. Some clones in this sample may be carry-over from other donors' samples.

This clonotype was found many times. The chain employs TRBV13 and TRBJ2-6; D may be TRBD1 (5 bases). This CDR3 comprises 15 residues. The V gene's germline CDR1 is PRHDT and CDR2 FYEKMQ (reference sequence). Trimming stripped 4 bases from V and 1 base from J, with 8 bases between. CDR3 DNA: TGTGCCAGCAGCTCGACAGCTTCTGGGGCCAACGTCCTGACTTTC. It translates to CASSSTASGANVLTF.

This sequence joins TRBV6-2 or TRBV6-3 and TRBJ1-2; perhaps TRBD1 as D (6 bases). The CDR3 is 16 residues long. Germline CDR1 reads MNHEY; CDR2 reads SVGEGT. Trimming shortened V by 4 bases and J by 5 bases, and 20 bases separated the two germline ends. The DNA of the CDR3 is TGTGCCAGCAGTTTTCTCCTCGGGGGGGGCCGGTATGGCTACACCTTC. Translating it yields CASSFLLGGGRYGYTF.

This clonotype was picked up many times. The chain employs TRBV7-2 and TRBJ1-6; D is ambiguous. The V end lost 5 bases, the J end lost 7 bases, and 6 bases lay between the germline ends. CDR3 length: 12 residues. CDR1 and CDR2 from the germline V gene are SGHTA and FQGNSA. This chain's CDR3 is CASSPLNSPLHF. The CDR3 DNA follows: TGTGCCAGCAGCCCACTAAATTCACCCCTCCACTTT.

V usage is TRBV6-1 and J usage is TRBJ2-7; D is unclear. Trimming removed 5 bases from V and 5 bases from J, with 7 bases in between. Looked up from germline, CDR1 is MNHNS and CDR2 is SASEGT. There are 11 residues in the CDR3. The CDR3 loop is CASSRNHEQYF. The CDR3 bases are TGTGCCAGCAGTCGCAACCACGAGCAGTACTTC.

The table lists this clonotype with a count of one. The chain recombines TRBV13 with TRBJ2-7; 8 bases fit TRBD2. The trim removed 0 bases at V and 1 base at J, leaving 8 bases unmatched. The CDR3 totals 17 residues. The germline V gene has CDR1 PRHDT and CDR2 FYEKMQ (reference sequence). CDR3 loop: CASSLGRVTSGSYEQYF. CDR3 DNA sequence: TGTGCCAGCAGCTTAGGCCGGGTCACTAGCGGTTCCTACGAGCAGTACTTC.

This clonotype occurred many times. This chain links TRBV14 with TRBJ1-6; D is uncertain. Trimming removed 0 bases from V and 6 bases from J, with 6 bases in between. This CDR3 has 14 amino acids. Germline CDR1 is SGHDN and CDR2 is FVKESK. CDR3: CASSQESINSPLHF. In DNA, the CDR3 is TGTGCCAGCAGCCAAGAGTCAATTAATTCACCCCTCCACTTT. Complete variable domain (other parts from reference TRBV14 and TRBJ1-6): EAGVTQFPSHSVIEKGQTVTLRCDPISGHDNLYWYRRVMGKEIKFLLHFVKESKQDESGMPNNRFLAERTGGTYSTLKVQPAELEDSGVYFCASSQESINSPLHFGNGTRLTVT.

The chain links TRBV20-1 to TRBJ1-3; D is unresolved. CDR3 length equals 17 residues. In germline, CDR1 is DFQATT, CDR2 SNEGSKA (reference sequence). Trimming took 0 bases from V and 0 from J, leaving 15 bases between them. CDR3 nucleotide sequence: TGCAGTGCTAGAGATCGGGTCCGCGGCTACTCTGGAAACACCATATATTTT. Translating gives CSARDRVRGYSGNTIYF.

This chain connects TRBV20-1 to TRBJ1-2; D unresolved. The V and J ends lost 5 bases and 8 bases respectively, with 15 bases between them. The CDR3 covers 12 residues. The V gene's germline CDR1 is DFQATT and CDR2 SNEGSKA (reference sequence). The CDR3 DNA follows: TGCAGTGCTGTACGTGGGGATCAGGGCTACACCTTC. Encoded protein: CSAVRGDQGYTF.

For the CDR3, the DNA is TGTGCCAGCAGTCCGACAGGCAGGGTATCCACTGAAGCTTTCTTT. It yields the protein CASSPTGRVSTEAFF. The chain has TRBV6-1 and TRBJ1-1; the D gene is possibly TRBD1 (6 bases). This CDR3 has 15 amino acids. The germline V gene has CDR1 MNHNS and CDR2 SASEGT. V was shortened by 5 bases and J by 4 bases, with 17 bases between the two germline ends.

This clonotype was counted a few times. The chain links TRBV6-2 or TRBV6-3 to TRBJ1-5, with TRBD1 identical over 7 bases. Germline V CDR1 and CDR2: MNHEY, SVGEGT. The CDR3 extends over 14 amino acids. J gave up 4 bases and V 6 bases, and 6 bases lay outside the gene matches. The DNA for the CDR3 is TGTGCCAGCAGCCACGGGACAGAAAATCAGCCCCAGCATTTT. It codes for CASSHGTENQPQHF.

The V call is TRBV11-2, the J call TRBJ2-7; D perhaps matches TRBD1 (6 bases). V was trimmed by 0 bases and J by 3 bases, leaving 12 bases between them. The CDR3 loop spans 15 amino acids. Germline V gene sequence: CDR1 SGHAT, CDR2 FQNNGV. The CDR3 DNA sequence: TGTGCCAGCAGCTTAGACAGGGGATTTGTCTACGAGCAGTACTTC. Protein sequence: CASSLDRGFVYEQYF.

This clonotype was detected many times. The genes are TRBV7-2 and TRBJ2-5; D is unresolved. Trimming pared 1 base from V and 2 bases from J, leaving 8 bases between. Germline lookup yields CDR1 SGHTA and CDR2 FQGNSA. CDR3 length equals 14 residues. The DNA for the CDR3 is TGTGCCAGCAGCTTAGTATGGGGACAAGAGACCCAGTACTTC. This encodes CASSLVWGQETQYF. The full variable domain, rest sourced from reference TRBV7-2 and TRBJ2-5, is GAGVSQSPSNKVTEKGKDVELRCDPISGHTALYWYRQSLGQGLEFLIYFQGNSAPDKSGLPSDRFSAERTGGSVSTLTIQRTQQEDSAVYLCASSLVWGQETQYFGPGTRLLVL.